This TCR beta chain stems from a study of identical twins. Study-wide findings and caveats: Cord blood's abundant beta clonotypes had fewer insertions, unlike memory repertoires.

One entry per CDR3 protein results from TCRdb running MiXCR on the 5' RACE reads. Altogether 650,000 to 750,000 distinct CDR3 sequences are present, 21% being singletons, with the ten largest covering about 4.5%. Germline CDR1 and CDR2: SGHDN and FVKESK. CDR3 length: 13 amino acids. Trimming shortened V by 5 bases and J by 11 bases, and 17 bases separated the two germline ends. In this sample, this clonotype turned up a few times. Antigen specificity is unknown. Separately, the same data were catalogued under a study of T cells expressing NK-cell markers.

Sequencing was done on a sample of PBMCs. The rearrangement uses TRBV14 and TRBJ2-3; D is perhaps TRBD2 (5 bases). The source is a woman aged 18-30 years in good health. The CDR3 loop reads CASSTGNRWKQYF. CDR3 nucleotides: TGTGCCAGCAGCACCGGGAATCGTTGGAAGCAGTATTTT.